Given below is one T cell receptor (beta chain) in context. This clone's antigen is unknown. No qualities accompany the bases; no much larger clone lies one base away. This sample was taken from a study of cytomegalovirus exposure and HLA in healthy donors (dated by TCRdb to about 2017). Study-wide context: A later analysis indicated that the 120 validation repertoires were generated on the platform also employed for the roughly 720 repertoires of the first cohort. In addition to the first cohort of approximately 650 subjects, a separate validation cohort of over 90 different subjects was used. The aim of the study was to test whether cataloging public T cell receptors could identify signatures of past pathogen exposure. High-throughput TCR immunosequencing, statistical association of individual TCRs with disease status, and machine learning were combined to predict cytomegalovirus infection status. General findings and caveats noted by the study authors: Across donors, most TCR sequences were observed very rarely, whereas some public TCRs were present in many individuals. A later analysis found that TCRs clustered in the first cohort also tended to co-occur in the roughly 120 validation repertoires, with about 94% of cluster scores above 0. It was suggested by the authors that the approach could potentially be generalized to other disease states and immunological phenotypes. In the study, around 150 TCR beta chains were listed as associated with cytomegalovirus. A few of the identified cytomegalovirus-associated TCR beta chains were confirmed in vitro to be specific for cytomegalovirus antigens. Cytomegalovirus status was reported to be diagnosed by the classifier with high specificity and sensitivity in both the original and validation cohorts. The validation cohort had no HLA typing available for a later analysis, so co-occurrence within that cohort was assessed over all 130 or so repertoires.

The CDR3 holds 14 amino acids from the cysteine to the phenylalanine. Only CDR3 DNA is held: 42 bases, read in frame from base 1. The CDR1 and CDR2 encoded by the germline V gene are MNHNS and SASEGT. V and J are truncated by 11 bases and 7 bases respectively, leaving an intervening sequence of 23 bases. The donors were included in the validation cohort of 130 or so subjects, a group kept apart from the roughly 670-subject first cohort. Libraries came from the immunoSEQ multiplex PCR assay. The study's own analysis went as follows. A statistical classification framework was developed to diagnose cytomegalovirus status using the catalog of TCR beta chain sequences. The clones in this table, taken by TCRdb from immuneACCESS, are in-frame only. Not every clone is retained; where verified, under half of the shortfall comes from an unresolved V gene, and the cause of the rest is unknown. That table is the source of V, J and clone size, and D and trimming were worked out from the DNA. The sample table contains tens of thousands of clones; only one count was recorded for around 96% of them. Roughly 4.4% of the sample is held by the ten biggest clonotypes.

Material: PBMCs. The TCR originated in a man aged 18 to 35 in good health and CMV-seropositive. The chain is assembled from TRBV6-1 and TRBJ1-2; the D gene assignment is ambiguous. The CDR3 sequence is CAAVRPGSSGGYTF. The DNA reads TGTGCCGCAGTCCGACCCGGGAGCTCGGGTGGCTACACCTTC.